The clone carrying this T cell receptor beta chain turned up a few times. Its antigen is undetermined. Time point meaning: pre-sensitization, week 0. Noted treatment: therapeutic diphenylcyclopropenone sensitization with weekly scalp DPC. The CDR3 runs to 16 residues. The entry originates in a study of human T cells and chemical hapten exposure. Study context: Across the whole study, which lasted 20 to 30 weeks, patients were given diphenylcyclopropenone on the scalp once a week.

Overall study findings and caveats: DPC sensitization produced no change in TCRs with frequency above 1 in 1000. Expanded TCRs were compared with controls, and the expanded TCRs formed significantly more large CDR3 similarity clusters.

TCRdb itself ran the RACE reads through MiXCR, one entry per CDR3 protein. The sample includes about 85,000 distinct CDR3 sequences, 7.5% to 9.5% of them seen just once. This TCR came from a man in his forties or fifties with alopecia areata. Some clones in this sample may be carry-over from other donors' samples. The chain has TRBV12-2 and TRBJ2-7; no DNA check was done on the table's D call, TRBD1. TRBV12-2 corresponds to a pseudogene. The sample was whole blood, taken in connection with sensitization to the hapten diphenylcyclopropenone (DPC). CDR3 in amino acids: CASRLPGLIMSYEQYV. The CDR3 bases are TGTGCAAGTCGCTTACCCGGCTTAATCATGTCCTACGAGCAGTACGTC.